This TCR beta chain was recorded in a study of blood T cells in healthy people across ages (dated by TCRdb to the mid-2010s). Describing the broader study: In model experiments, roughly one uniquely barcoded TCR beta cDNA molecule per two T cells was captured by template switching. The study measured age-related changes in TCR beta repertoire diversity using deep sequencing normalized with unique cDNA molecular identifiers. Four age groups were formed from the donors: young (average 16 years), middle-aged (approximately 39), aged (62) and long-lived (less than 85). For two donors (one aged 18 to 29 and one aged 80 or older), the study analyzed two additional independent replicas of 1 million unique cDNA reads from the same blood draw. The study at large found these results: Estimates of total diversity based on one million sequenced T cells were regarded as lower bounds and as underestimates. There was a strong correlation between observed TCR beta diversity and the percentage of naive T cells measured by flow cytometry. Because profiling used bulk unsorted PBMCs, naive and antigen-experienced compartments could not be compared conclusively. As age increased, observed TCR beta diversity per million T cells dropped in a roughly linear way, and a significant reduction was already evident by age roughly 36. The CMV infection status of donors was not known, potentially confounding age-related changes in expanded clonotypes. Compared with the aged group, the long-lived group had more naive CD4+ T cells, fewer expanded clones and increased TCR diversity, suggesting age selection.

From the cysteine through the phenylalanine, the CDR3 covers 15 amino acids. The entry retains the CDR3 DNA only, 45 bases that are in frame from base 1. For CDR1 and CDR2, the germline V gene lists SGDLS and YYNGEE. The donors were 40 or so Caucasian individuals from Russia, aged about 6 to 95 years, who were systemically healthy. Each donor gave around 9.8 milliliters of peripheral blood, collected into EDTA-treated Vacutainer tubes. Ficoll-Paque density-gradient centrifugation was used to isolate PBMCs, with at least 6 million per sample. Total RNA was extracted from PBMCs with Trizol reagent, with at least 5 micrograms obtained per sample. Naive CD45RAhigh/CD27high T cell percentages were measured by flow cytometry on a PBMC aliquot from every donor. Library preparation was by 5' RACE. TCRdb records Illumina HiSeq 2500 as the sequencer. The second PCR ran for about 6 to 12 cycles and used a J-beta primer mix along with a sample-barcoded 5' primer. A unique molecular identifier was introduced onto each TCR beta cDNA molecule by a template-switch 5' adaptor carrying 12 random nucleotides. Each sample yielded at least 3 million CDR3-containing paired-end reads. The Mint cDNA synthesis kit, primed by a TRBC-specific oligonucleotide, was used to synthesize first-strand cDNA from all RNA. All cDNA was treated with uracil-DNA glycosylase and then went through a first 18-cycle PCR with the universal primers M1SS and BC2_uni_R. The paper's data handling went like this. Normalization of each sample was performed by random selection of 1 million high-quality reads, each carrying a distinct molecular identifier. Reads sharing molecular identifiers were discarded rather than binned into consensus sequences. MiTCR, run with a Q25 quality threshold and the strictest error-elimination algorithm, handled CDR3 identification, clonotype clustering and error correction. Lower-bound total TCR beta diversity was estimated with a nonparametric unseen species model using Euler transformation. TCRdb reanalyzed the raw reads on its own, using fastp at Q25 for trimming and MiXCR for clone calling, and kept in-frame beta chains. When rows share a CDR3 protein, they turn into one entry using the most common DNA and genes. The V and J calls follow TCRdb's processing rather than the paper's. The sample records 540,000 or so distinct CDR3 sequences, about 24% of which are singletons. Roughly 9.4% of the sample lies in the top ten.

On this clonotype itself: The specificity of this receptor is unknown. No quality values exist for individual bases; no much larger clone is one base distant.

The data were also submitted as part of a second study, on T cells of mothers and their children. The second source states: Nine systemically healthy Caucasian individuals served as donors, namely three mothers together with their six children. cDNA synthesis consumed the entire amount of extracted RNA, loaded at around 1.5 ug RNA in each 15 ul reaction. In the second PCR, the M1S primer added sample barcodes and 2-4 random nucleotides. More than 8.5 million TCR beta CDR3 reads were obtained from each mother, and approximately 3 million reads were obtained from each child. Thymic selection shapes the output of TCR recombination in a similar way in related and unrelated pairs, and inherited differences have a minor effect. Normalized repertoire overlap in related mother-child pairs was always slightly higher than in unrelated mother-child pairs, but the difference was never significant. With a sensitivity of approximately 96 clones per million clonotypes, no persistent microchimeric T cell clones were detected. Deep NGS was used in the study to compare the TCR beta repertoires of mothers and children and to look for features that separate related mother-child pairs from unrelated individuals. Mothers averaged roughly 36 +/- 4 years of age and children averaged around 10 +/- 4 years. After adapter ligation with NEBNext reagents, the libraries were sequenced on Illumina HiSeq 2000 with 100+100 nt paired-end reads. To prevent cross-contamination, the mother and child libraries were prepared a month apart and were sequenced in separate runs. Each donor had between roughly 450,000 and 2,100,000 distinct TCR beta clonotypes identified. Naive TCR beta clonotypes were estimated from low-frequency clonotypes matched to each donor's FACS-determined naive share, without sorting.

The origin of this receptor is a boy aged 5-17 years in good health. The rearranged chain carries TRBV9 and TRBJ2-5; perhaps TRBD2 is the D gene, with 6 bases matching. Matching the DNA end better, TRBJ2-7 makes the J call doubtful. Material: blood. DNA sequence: TGTGCCAGCAGCGTCGGGGCTAGCGCCTTCTACGAGCAGTACTTC. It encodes CASSVGASAFYEQYF.